This T cell receptor (beta chain) was retrieved from a study of blood T cell repertoires in COVID-19. Study background: The samples span acute and convalescent COVID-19 from the United States, Italy and Spain.

Trimming removed 7 bases at V and 5 bases at J, with 15 bases between. The CDR3 sequence is 14 residues long. Germline V gene lookup returns CDR1 SGHKS and CDR2 YYEKEE (reference sequence). The authors' processing: Amplification of reference gene primers provided the estimated nucleated cell counts. Using immunoSEQ multiplex PCR, the repertoire was profiled, and TCRdb retains in-frame clones only, with some absent. V and J calls and clone size come straight from that table; D and trimming were deduced from the DNA. Of under 150,000 clones detected, around 82% appear once; the ten largest clones hold about 5%.

Specimen: peripheral blood. This sequence originates from a woman in her fifties or sixties with acute or convalescent COVID-19. The chain joins TRBV5-5 to TRBJ2-2, with D possibly TRBD1 on 6 matching bases. Here the CDR3 DNA reads TGTGCCAGCGCCCCGGGACACCCTACCGGGGAGCTGTTTTTT. Translating it yields CASAPGHPTGELFF.